Listed below are T cell receptor beta chains from one sample, sequenced in a study of T cell changes during pregnancy in multiple sclerosis. Assay: immunoSEQ multiplex PCR; the TCRdb copy retains only in-frame clones and omits some. The sample consists of 67,000 or so clones, approximately 92% of them appearing once. Source: CD8+ T cells from peripheral blood mononuclear cells, taken in the third trimester of pregnancy. The source of these receptors is a female donor in good health, enrolled as a control in a pregnancy study. CDR3s include the opening cysteine and the closing phenylalanine or tryptophan. Each record gives: clone size, J gene, CDR3 length, D gene, V gene, CDR3 DNA, CDR3 protein. A D gene is named only where the DNA matches it firmly. Expanded clones are given a class, and other clones once, few, many or no size at all.

abundance: .; j_gene: TRBJ2-7; len: 16; d_gene: .; v_gene: TRBV4-1; CDR3nt: TGCGCCAGCAGCCAAGATTCGCGGTTTGAAGTCTACGAGCAGTACTTC; CDR3aa: CASSQDSRFEVYEQYF
abundance: .; j_gene: TRBJ2-5; len: 13; d_gene: TRBD1; v_gene: TRBV19; CDR3nt: TGTGCCAGTAGTACGGACAGGGAAGAGACCCAGTACTTC; CDR3aa: CASSTDREETQYF
abundance: .; j_gene: TRBJ2-1; len: 13; d_gene: .; v_gene: TRBV14; CDR3nt: TGTGCCAGCAGCCAAGTGACGGGGGTTGAGCAGTTCTTC; CDR3aa: CASSQVTGVEQFF
abundance: .; j_gene: TRBJ2-2; len: 16; d_gene: .; v_gene: TRBV7-8; CDR3nt: TGTGCCAGCAGCTTACAGGGTTTTACTCTCTCCGGGGAGCTGTTTTTT; CDR3aa: CASSLQGFTLSGELFF
abundance: .; j_gene: TRBJ2-7; len: 15; d_gene: .; v_gene: TRBV4-1; CDR3nt: TGCGCCAGCAGCCAAGGCGGCAGTGGCACCTACGAGCAGTACTTC; CDR3aa: CASSQGGSGTYEQYF
abundance: .; j_gene: TRBJ2-1; len: 12; d_gene: .; v_gene: TRBV10-3; CDR3nt: TGTGCCATCAGGGACATTCACAATGAGCAGTTCTTC; CDR3aa: CAIRDIHNEQFF
abundance: .; j_gene: TRBJ2-2; len: 15; d_gene: .; v_gene: TRBV27; CDR3nt: TGTGCCAGCAGTTTAATGGGGGGAGGCACCGGGGAGCTGTTTTTT; CDR3aa: CASSLMGGGTGELFF
abundance: .; j_gene: TRBJ2-7; len: 10; d_gene: .; v_gene: TRBV27; CDR3nt: TGTGCCAGCGGGGCTTACGAGCAGTACTTC; CDR3aa: CASGAYEQYF
abundance: .; j_gene: TRBJ1-1; len: 16; d_gene: .; v_gene: TRBV5-8; CDR3nt: TGTGCCAGCAGCGAAAGGGAGATTGGGGTGAACACTGAAGCTTTCTTT; CDR3aa: CASSEREIGVNTEAFF
abundance: .; j_gene: TRBJ2-7; len: 15; d_gene: TRBD1; v_gene: TRBV6-1; CDR3nt: TGTGCCAGCAGTGGCTCGCCCAGGGGGTCCTACGAGCAGTACTTC; CDR3aa: CASSGSPRGSYEQYF
abundance: .; j_gene: TRBJ2-1; len: 16; d_gene: .; v_gene: TRBV4-2; CDR3nt: TGTGCCAGCAGCCAAGATATGGGACAAAAATACAATGAGCAGTTCTTC; CDR3aa: CASSQDMGQKYNEQFF
abundance: .; j_gene: TRBJ2-5; len: 15; d_gene: .; v_gene: TRBV4-2; CDR3nt: TGTGCCAGCAGCCAAGCTAGGGGGGGGCAAGAGACCCAGTACTTC; CDR3aa: CASSQARGGQETQYF
abundance: .; j_gene: TRBJ2-4; len: 16; d_gene: TRBD2; v_gene: TRBV9; CDR3nt: TGTGCCAGCAGCCCCGGGACTAGCGGACCCAAAAACATTCAGTACTTC; CDR3aa: CASSPGTSGPKNIQYF
abundance: .; j_gene: TRBJ2-5; len: 17; d_gene: TRBD2; v_gene: TRBV27; CDR3nt: TGTGCCAGCAGTTTAGGGGCTAGCGGGGGGGCCGGGGAGACCCAGTACTTC; CDR3aa: CASSLGASGGAGETQYF
abundance: .; j_gene: TRBJ2-7; len: 17; d_gene: TRBD2; v_gene: TRBV7-2; CDR3nt: TGTGCCAGCAGCTCGAAGGGAATCCTACTAGCGGGTGAAGAGCAGTACTTC; CDR3aa: CASSSKGILLAGEEQYF
abundance: .; j_gene: TRBJ1-2; len: 14; d_gene: .; v_gene: TRBV29-1; CDR3nt: TGCAGCGTTGTTCCGGGGGGCGCGGACTATGGCTACACCTTC; CDR3aa: CSVVPGGADYGYTF
abundance: .; j_gene: TRBJ2-7; len: 14; d_gene: TRBD1; v_gene: TRBV9; CDR3nt: TGTGCCAGCAGCGTTATGGGACAGGGGAGCGAGCAGTACTTC; CDR3aa: CASSVMGQGSEQYF
abundance: once; j_gene: TRBJ2-1; len: 13; d_gene: TRBD1; v_gene: TRBV29-1; CDR3nt: TGCAGCGTTGGCGGGACAGGGTACAATGAGCAGTTCTTC; CDR3aa: CSVGGTGYNEQFF
abundance: .; j_gene: TRBJ1-2; len: 14; d_gene: TRBD1; v_gene: TRBV4-3; CDR3nt: TGCGCCAGCAGCCAAGGGACAGGGGGCTATGGCTACACCTTC; CDR3aa: CASSQGTGGYGYTF
abundance: .; j_gene: TRBJ2-2; len: 14; d_gene: .; v_gene: TRBV6-6; CDR3nt: TGTGCCAGCGCGATTGGTGCTGTCACCGGGGAGCTGTTTTTT; CDR3aa: CASAIGAVTGELFF
abundance: .; j_gene: TRBJ2-7; len: 13; d_gene: .; v_gene: TRBV14; CDR3nt: TGTGCCAGCAGCCAAGTCGACAGCTACGAGCAGTACTTC; CDR3aa: CASSQVDSYEQYF
abundance: .; j_gene: TRBJ2-1; len: 13; d_gene: .; v_gene: TRBV6-1; CDR3nt: TGTGCCAGCAGTGAACTTAAAATGACAGTAGAGTTCTTC; CDR3aa: CASSELKMTVEFF
abundance: once; j_gene: TRBJ1-1; len: 12; d_gene: .; v_gene: TRBV25-1; CDR3nt: TGTGCCAGCAGTCCAGGATTTACTGAAGCTTTCTTT; CDR3aa: CASSPGFTEAFF
abundance: .; j_gene: TRBJ1-5; len: 15; d_gene: TRBD1; v_gene: TRBV9; CDR3nt: TGTGCCAGCAGCGGGGGGGACAGTAGCAATCAGCCCCAGCATTTT; CDR3aa: CASSGGDSSNQPQHF
abundance: few; j_gene: TRBJ1-5; len: 10; d_gene: .; v_gene: TRBV21-1; CDR3nt: TGTGCCAGCACGAATCAGCCCCAGCATTTT; CDR3aa: CASTNQPQHF
abundance: .; j_gene: TRBJ1-1; len: 13; d_gene: .; v_gene: TRBV6-6; CDR3nt: TGTGCCAGCAGTACTCGGCGGGACACTGAAGCTTTCTTT; CDR3aa: CASSTRRDTEAFF
abundance: .; j_gene: TRBJ1-1; len: 16; d_gene: TRBD1; v_gene: TRBV6-5; CDR3nt: TGTGCCAGCAGTTACTCGTCGGGGACAGGAGACACTGAAGCTTTCTTT; CDR3aa: CASSYSSGTGDTEAFF
abundance: .; j_gene: TRBJ2-1; len: 18; d_gene: .; v_gene: TRBV7-5; CDR3nt: TGTGCCGTTCCAAAGGCAGGGGGCTCAGAGCTTGTCCACAATGAGCAGTTCTTC; CDR3aa: CAVPKAGGSELVHNEQFF
abundance: once; j_gene: TRBJ1-1; len: 14; d_gene: TRBD1; v_gene: TRBV6-5; CDR3nt: TGTGCCAGCAGTCCCGGGACAGGGAACACTGAAGCTTTCTTT; CDR3aa: CASSPGTGNTEAFF